This TCR beta chain stems from a study of cytomegalovirus exposure and HLA in healthy donors. The CDR3 is 14 amino acids. V lost 3 bases and J lost 0, with 9 bases in between. Germline-derived CDR1 and CDR2 are LNHDA and SQIVND (reference sequence). The PCR ran on 60 Vbeta and 13 Jbeta primers. Profiling relied on immunoSEQ multiplex PCR, and the TCRdb table lists in-frame clones only, not all of them. This sample has some 160,000 clones; over 60% occur once, and the top ten carry roughly 2.1%. What was sequenced was PBMCs. This sequence joins TRBV19 and TRBJ2-7; D possibly corresponds to TRBD2 (6 bases). This TCR came from a man in his forties or fifties in good health and CMV-seronegative. CDR3 in amino acids: CASSMDYLSYEQYF. The CDR3 coding sequence is TGTGCCAGTAGTATGGACTACCTCTCCTACGAGCAGTACTTC.